Reported below is one TCR beta chain. What this receptor recognizes is not known. No qualities accompany the bases; no much larger clone lies one base away. CDR1 and CDR2, looked up from the germline V gene, are SNHLY and FYNNEI. The CDR3 numbers 14 residues from cysteine through phenylalanine. The only DNA kept is the CDR3, 42 bases in frame from the first base. Unmatched junction bases come to 8, with V trimmed by 6 bases and J by 4 bases. Sequencing relied on an Illumina HiSeq 2000. TCR beta chain libraries were generated by multiplex PCR amplification. High-throughput sequencing was used to analyze the amplified TCR beta chain products. The raw public reads went through TCRdb reprocessing: fastp at Q25, MiXCR clone calling, in-frame beta chains kept. Here each entry gathers all rows of one CDR3 protein and keeps the most common genes and DNA. Here the sample has under 300,000 distinct CDR3 sequences; 30% to 35% occur a single time. The ten most abundant clones make up approximately 3.6% of the sample.

Lymph node samples came from the axillary draining lymph nodes of breast cancer patients. This specimen comes from a study of breast tumors, draining lymph nodes, adjacent tissues (dated by TCRdb to the mid-2010s). General notes on the study: The study compared TCR beta repertoires across tumor, adjacent nontumor tissue and axillary lymph nodes from breast cancer patients. The study was designed to assess the relationships and possible T-cell exchange between tumor, surrounding tissue and draining lymph node repertoires in human breast cancer. Study-wide conclusions, independent of this receptor: The conclusion that tumor T cells originate in lymph nodes was framed as consistent with a hypothesis rather than directly demonstrated. Tumor and nontumor tissue repertoires were found to be significantly more similar in luminal-like than in basal-like breast cancer. The data were judged consistent with most tumor T cells deriving from the lymph node and then expanding within tumor tissue. Tumor T-cell repertoires showed less diversity than lymph node repertoires and more diversity than nontumor tissue repertoires, and tumor T-cell repertoires showed preferential V and J gene usage.

This TCR came from a female donor with breast cancer. Some clones in this sample may be carry-over from other donors' samples. This chain is built from TRBV2 and TRBJ1-2; 7 junctional bases match TRBD1. The sequenced sample consisted of axillary lymph node tissue. The nucleotide sequence is given as TGTGCCAGCAGCGTTGAGACAGGGAGCTATGGCTACACCTTC. Translated, it reads CASSVETGSYGYTF.